Here is one TCR beta chain with its context. Produced via immunoSEQ multiplex PCR; TCRdb's table is partial and in-frame only. The table records roughly 220,000 clones, just over 85% of them present only once. This sample is part of a study of blood T cell repertoires in COVID-19. The sample comprised peripheral blood. The sequence came from a man older than 75 with acute or convalescent COVID-19.

The CDR3: CASLLPLGGDRNQPQHF. CDR3 nucleotides: TGTGCCAGTCTTCTCCCTTTGGGGGGGGATCGCAATCAGCCCCAGCATTTT. The chain combines TRBV19 with TRBJ1-5, with D possibly TRBD1 on 5 matching bases. The V end lost 8 bases, the J end lost 2 bases, and 22 bases lay between the germline ends. CDR1 LNHDA and CDR2 SQIVND come from the germline V gene (reference sequence). The CDR3 is 17 amino acids.